The next 10 T cell receptor beta chains were all read from a single sample in a study of T cells after yellow fever vaccination. TCRdb ran MiXCR on the 5' RACE reads and lists one entry per CDR3 protein. Counted here are around 350,000 distinct CDR3 sequences, 6% to 8% occurring once; the ten biggest clones make up about 15%. The starting material was PBMCs, obtained 5 days after the yellow fever booster vaccination. The receptors here all came from a man aged 25-45 years who received the YFV17D yellow fever vaccine.

The V gene is TRBV5-6, the J gene TRBJ2-1; weak D call: TRBD1 (6 bases). Germline loops: CDR1 SGHDT, CDR2 YYEEEE. The CDR3 contains 18 residues. Trimming cost V 0 bases and J 0 bases, with 16 bases left between them. The CDR3: CASSLARMTGSSYNEQFF. In DNA form, the CDR3 reads TGTGCCAGCAGCTTGGCCAGGATGACAGGAAGCTCCTACAATGAGCAGTTCTTC.

This chain links TRBV7-2 with TRBJ2-7, with 9 bases matching TRBD2. With 2 bases clipped from V and 2 bases from J, the junction kept 7 bases outside the gene matches. This CDR3 spans 16 amino acids. Per the germline V gene, CDR1 is SGHTA and CDR2 is FQGNSA. CDR3 DNA: TGTGCCAGCAGCTTACTCGTTAGCGGGGGAGCCTACGAGCAGTACTTC. This encodes CASSLLVSGGAYEQYF.

This sequence joins TRBV29-1 and TRBJ2-1; no clear D. The CDR3 is made up of 12 amino acids. CDR1 is SQVTM, CDR2 ANQGSEA, per germline. Trimming removed 3 bases from V and 5 bases from J, with 8 bases in between. The DNA for the CDR3 is TGCAGCGTTGACGGGCCCAACAATGAGCAGTTCTTC. Translated, it gives CSVDGPNNEQFF.

The chain is built from TRBV27 and TRBJ2-5; no reliable D call. The CDR3 has 14 amino acids. The germline V gene has CDR1 MNHEY and CDR2 SMNVEV (reference sequence). V was trimmed by 3 bases and J by 5 bases, leaving 13 bases between them. CDR3: CASSFWANWETQYF. The CDR3 DNA follows: TGTGCCAGCAGTTTTTGGGCTAACTGGGAGACCCAGTACTTC.

The V call is TRBV10-3, the J call TRBJ2-4, with 11 positions matching TRBD2. This CDR3 is built from 17 residues. J was trimmed by 7 bases and V by 0 bases; bases with no gene match: 8. Per the germline V gene, CDR1 is ENHRY and CDR2 is SYGVKD. CDR3 loop: CAISESVAGGPRNIQYF. The CDR3, as DNA: TGTGCCATCAGTGAGTCGGTAGCGGGAGGGCCCAGGAACATTCAGTACTTC.

This clonotype was found a few times. The gene calls are TRBV20-1 and TRBJ2-6; a weak D match, TRBD2 (5 bases). Germline V gives CDR1 DFQATT, CDR2 SNEGSKA (reference sequence). V was pared by 6 bases and J by 3 bases, with 18 bases between. The CDR3 contains 16 residues. CDR3 amino acids: CSAAGSQRRGANVLTF. DNA of the CDR3: TGCAGTGCCGCGGGCTCCCAGAGGCGTGGGGCCAACGTCCTGACTTTC.

The V and J genes are TRBV7-9 and TRBJ2-6; the D gene could be TRBD1 or TRBD2 (5 bases each). The CDR3 runs 17 residues. Trimming removed 7 bases from V and 4 bases from J, with 20 bases in between. Germline loops: CDR1 SEHNR, CDR2 FQNEAQ (reference sequence). CDR3 nucleotides: TGTGCCAGCACCCCTTGGAACGGGGCGGCGGGGGCCAACGTCCTGACTTTC. It specifies CASTPWNGAAGANVLTF.

This clonotype came up many times. The gene calls are TRBV15 and TRBJ2-7; TRBD1 matches 7 bases. There are 16 residues in the CDR3. V was pared by 0 bases and J by 6 bases, with 11 bases of the junction left unmatched. Germline CDR1 is LNHNV and CDR2 is YYDKDF (reference sequence). The CDR3 sequence is CATSRDGINRGSEQYF. The CDR3 bases are TGTGCCACCAGCAGAGATGGGATCAACAGGGGATCCGAGCAGTACTTC. Full variable domain (remainder filled in from reference TRBV15 and TRBJ2-7): DAMVIQNPRYQVTQFGKPVTLSCSQTLNHNVMYWYQQKSSQAPKLLFHYYDKDFNNEADTPDNFQSRRPNTSFCFLDIRSPGLGDTAMYLCATSRDGINRGSEQYFGPGTRLTVT.

A few counts support this clonotype. The chain has TRBV9 and TRBJ2-7, with a tentative D call TRBD1 (5 bases). This CDR3 contains 13 residues. Trimming stripped 4 bases from V and 3 bases from J, with 11 bases between. CDR1 and CDR2 from the germline V gene are SGDLS and YYNGEE. This chain's CDR3 is CASSPDSFYEQYF. DNA for the CDR3: TGTGCCAGCAGCCCAGACAGCTTCTACGAGCAGTACTTC.

The rearrangement links TRBV24-1 to TRBJ2-2; 10 bases agree with TRBD2. V dropped 1 base and J dropped 4; count of bases not matched to a gene: 5. Looked up from germline, CDR1 is KGHDR and CDR2 is SFDVKD. The CDR3 extends over 17 amino acids. CDR3 residues: CATSDFSGRWSTGELFF. CDR3 in DNA: TGTGCCACCAGTGATTTTAGCGGGAGGTGGAGCACCGGGGAGCTGTTTTTT.